A single sample is the source of the 19 T cell receptor beta chains below, sequenced in a study of blood T cell repertoires in COVID-19 (dated by TCRdb to about 2020). The library was obtained by the immunoSEQ multiplex PCR assay. TCRdb took this table from immuneACCESS and kept in-frame rearrangements with V and J called. Such tables lack part of the clones; where checked against another copy, unresolved V genes explain under half of the gap, and the rest is unexplained. Across this sample there are approximately 120,000 clones, with approximately 84% seen only once. The ten largest account for 10% to 15% of the sample. Material for sequencing was peripheral blood. Receptors were obtained from a human donor in a cohort sampled during active COVID-19.

In DNA, the CDR3 is TGTGCCAGCAGCGTAGCCGGGGACTGGTTCTACGAGCAGTACTTC. Amino acids: CASSVAGDWFYEQYF. The chain combines TRBV9 with TRBJ2-7; possibly TRBD2 for D (6 bases). Trimming left V 0 bases short and J 3 bases short, with 13 bases between. Germline V gene data show CDR1 as SGDLS and CDR2 as YYNGEE. CDR3 length equals 15 residues.

J is TRBJ2-7 and V is TRBV7-2, with 8 nucleotides matching TRBD1. The V and J ends lost 1 base and 4 bases, in that order; junction bases with no gene match: 6. The CDR3 has 15 residues. Germline V gene lookup returns CDR1 SGHTA and CDR2 FQGNSA. The CDR3 loop is CASSLVGQGAYEQYF. CDR3 nucleotides: TGTGCCAGCAGCTTAGTGGGGCAGGGGGCTTACGAGCAGTACTTC. Full variable domain (outside the CDR3, taken from reference TRBV7-2 and TRBJ2-7): GAGVSQSPSNKVTEKGKDVELRCDPISGHTALYWYRQSLGQGLEFLIYFQGNSAPDKSGLPSDRFSAERTGGSVSTLTIQRTQQEDSAVYLCASSLVGQGAYEQYFGPGTRLTVT.

This sequence joins TRBV7-9 and TRBJ2-3; D uncertain. V lost 5 bases to trimming and J lost 2 bases, with 8 bases between them. The germline CDR1 and CDR2 sequences are SEHNR and FQNEAQ (reference sequence). The CDR3 sequence is 13 residues long. This CDR3 is CASSTDSTDTQYF. For the CDR3, the DNA is TGTGCCAGCAGCACAGATTCCACAGATACGCAGTATTTT. Based on the CDR3 plus reference TRBV7-9 and TRBJ2-3, the full variable domain is DTGVSQNPRHKITKRGQNVTFRCDPISEHNRLYWYRQTLGQGPEFLTYFQNEAQLEKSRLLSDRFSAERPKGSFSTLEIQRTEQGDSAMYLCASSTDSTDTQYFGPGTRLTVL.

This chain connects TRBV30 to TRBJ2-5, with D perhaps TRBD2 (7 bases). Between the trimmed V and J ends, which lost 0 bases and 5 bases, there was a span of 13 bases. Germline assignment: CDR1 GTSNPN and CDR2 SVGIG (reference sequence). This CDR3 is built from 14 residues. In nucleotides, the CDR3 is TGTGCCTGGAGTGTTCGGGGGGCGGGGGAGACCCAGTACTTC. It yields the protein CAWSVRGAGETQYF. The full variable domain, with the rest looked up from reference TRBV30 and TRBJ2-5, is SQTIHQWPATLVQPVGSPLSLECTVEGTSNPNLYWYRQAAGRGLQLLFYSVGIGQISSEVPQNLSASRPQDRQFILSSKKLLLSDSGFYLCAWSVRGAGETQYFGPGTRLLVL.

The rearrangement joins TRBV23-1 to TRBJ1-1; possible D gene TRBD1, 5 bases. TRBV23-1 is flagged as an ORF with uncertain function. The CDR3 loop spans 13 amino acids. V gave up 8 bases and J gave up 12 bases, with 22 bases separating them. CDR3 nucleotides: TGCGCCAGCTTCCCAAGGGGAGGTCTCTTAACTTTCTTT. Amino acid sequence: CASFPRGGLLTFF.

This clone turned up a few times. This sequence joins TRBV5-1 and TRBJ2-2; 7 bases fit TRBD2. The CDR3 runs to 17 residues. Germline values: CDR1 SGHRS, CDR2 YFSETQ. The ends lost 4 bases at V and 2 bases at J; junction bases unmatched: 11. The DNA for the CDR3 is TGCGCCAGCAGCCCGCCTCCGGGCGGGGGAAACACCGGGGAGCTGTTTTTT. Residues: CASSPPPGGGNTGELFF.

V is TRBV6-1 and J is TRBJ2-7, with D unresolved. The V end was cut by 1 base, the J end by 3 bases, with 13 bases between. This CDR3 has 15 amino acids. CDR1 is MNHNS, CDR2 SASEGT, per germline. CDR3 nucleotides: TGTGCCAGCAGTGAAGGTCCGTCGGGTTACTACGAGCAGTACTTC. This encodes CASSEGPSGYYEQYF.

The CDR3 DNA reads as TGTGCCATCAGTGAAGCTTTACGGGGCTCTGGGGCCAACGTCCTGACTTTC. Residues: CAISEALRGSGANVLTF. This chain uses TRBV10-3 with TRBJ2-6; a possible D gene is TRBD2 (5 bases). Trimming pared 3 bases from V and 0 bases from J, leaving 12 bases between. The V gene's germline CDR1 is ENHRY and CDR2 SYGVKD. This CDR3 has 17 amino acids.

The chain employs TRBV10-2 and TRBJ2-7, with TRBD1 matching over 7 bases. Looked up from germline, CDR1 is WSHSY and CDR2 is SAAADI. With 9 bases clipped from V and 2 bases from J, the junction kept 13 bases outside the gene matches. This CDR3 contains 15 residues. The CDR3 DNA is TGCGCCAGTTCCGGCGGCCAAGACAGGGCCTACGAGCAGTACTTC. This codes for CASSGGQDRAYEQYF.

This clone was seen ten or more times. V usage is TRBV6-5 and J usage is TRBJ1-4; a possible D gene is TRBD1 (6 bases). Trimming shortened V by 6 bases and J by 8 bases, and 13 bases separated the two germline ends. CDR1 is MNHEY, CDR2 SVGAGI, per germline. The CDR3 runs 13 residues. The CDR3 nucleotides are TGTGCCAGCAGCTACAGGGAGAGAGAAAAACTGTTTTTT. Translation gives CASSYREREKLFF.

The V and J genes are TRBV30 and TRBJ1-5; D is perhaps TRBD1 (5 bases). Germline V CDR1 and CDR2: GTSNPN, SVGIG (reference sequence). The CDR3 is 13 amino acids. Trimming stripped 0 bases from V and 3 bases from J, with 6 bases between. The CDR3 loop reads CAWSVQDNQPQHF. CDR3 coding DNA: TGTGCCTGGAGTGTACAGGACAATCAGCCCCAGCATTTT.

The CDR3 DNA is TGTGCCAGCAGATCAGGACTAGCGGGGGGAGTGGATTTCCATGAGCAGTTCTTC. It translates to CASRSGLAGGVDFHEQFF. The chain uses TRBV5-4 and TRBJ2-1; 14 bases are a match to TRBD2. V lost 5 bases to trimming and J lost 8 bases; unmatched junction nucleotides: 15. The CDR3 totals 18 residues. Germline V CDR1 and CDR2: SGHNT, YYREEE (reference sequence). The whole variable domain, remainder taken from reference TRBV5-4 and TRBJ2-1, is ETGVTQSPTHLIKTRGQQVTLRCSSQSGHNTVSWYQQALGQGPQFIFQYYREEENGRGNFPPRFSGLQFPNYSSELNVNALELDDSALYLCASRSGLAGGVDFHEQFFGPGTRLTVL.

The rearrangement links TRBV3-1 (or the pseudogene TRBV3-2) to TRBJ1-1; tentative D call: TRBD1 (5 bases). CDR3 length equals 15 residues. CDR1 LGHDT and CDR2 YNNKEL come from the germline V gene (reference sequence). Trimming stripped 0 bases from V and 1 base from J, with 9 bases between. The CDR3 is CASSQEGQRNTEAFF. As DNA, the CDR3 is TGTGCCAGCAGCCAAGAAGGACAAAGGAACACTGAAGCTTTCTTT.

V and J are TRBV11-3 and TRBJ1-4; the match to TRBD1 covers 9 bases. The CDR3 has 18 residues. Germline V lookup: CDR1 SGHNT, CDR2 YENEEA. Losses at the gene ends were 0 bases for V and 5 bases for J; bases not matched to a gene: 10. CDR3 residues: CASSLDPGMTGGNEKLFF. Here the CDR3 DNA reads TGTGCCAGCAGCTTAGATCCGGGTATGACAGGGGGAAATGAAAAACTGTTTTTT.

Only one count was recorded for this clone. The J gene is TRBJ2-5, the V gene TRBV21-1; TRBD1, the table's D call, lacks a check against the DNA. The DNA end is more similar to TRBJ2-7, so the J call may be wrong. TRBV21-1 is tagged as a pseudogene. This CDR3 has 13 residues. CDR3 sequence reads: CASSLLGRYEQYF. The CDR3 DNA is TGTGCCAGCAGCCTTCTTGGGCGCTACGAGCAGTACTTC.

The J gene is TRBJ1-2, the V gene TRBV7-2, with D tentatively TRBD1 (6 bases). Germline V gene sequence: CDR1 SGHTA, CDR2 FQGNSA. The CDR3 covers 18 residues. V lost 1 base and J lost 4, with 22 bases in between. The CDR3 sequence is CASSLVGPSAGVAYGYTF. CDR3 in DNA: TGTGCCAGCAGCTTAGTCGGTCCGAGTGCAGGGGTGGCCTATGGCTACACCTTC.

This chain joins TRBV20-1 and TRBJ1-1; D may be TRBD1 (6 bases). The CDR3 has 14 residues. Germline CDR1 DFQATT, CDR2 SNEGSKA (reference sequence). V was shortened by 3 bases and J by 5 bases, with 16 bases between the two germline ends. The CDR3 loop is CSASRGGVFTEAFF. CDR3 coding DNA: TGCAGTGCTAGTAGGGGGGGGGTGTTTACTGAAGCTTTCTTT.

By frequency in the sample, this clone is medium-sized. CDR3 coding DNA: TGCAGCGGTACGACAGGAGTTAATCAGCCCCAGCATTTT. Encoded protein: CSGTTGVNQPQHF. This chain uses TRBV29-1 with TRBJ1-5, with D possibly being TRBD1 (6 bases). This CDR3 is built from 13 residues. V was clipped by 7 bases and J by 4 bases, with 14 bases between them. Germline assignment: CDR1 SQVTM and CDR2 ANQGSEA. Complete variable domain (other parts from reference TRBV29-1 and TRBJ1-5): SAVISQKPSRDICQRGTSLTIQCQVDSQVTMMFWYRQQPGQSLTLIATANQGSEATYESGFVIDKFPISRPNLTFSTLTVSNMSPEDSSIYLCSGTTGVNQPQHFGDGTRLSIL.

The chain combines TRBV6-6 with TRBJ2-1; 14 nucleotides align to TRBD2. The V gene end was trimmed by 6 bases and the J gene end by 7 bases; junction bases not matched to a gene: 5. Germline V gene data show CDR1 as MNHNY and CDR2 as SVGAGI (reference sequence). The length of the CDR3 is 15 residues. The CDR3 sequence is CASSLRLAGGNEQFF. For the CDR3, the DNA is TGTGCCAGCAGCCTACGACTAGCGGGGGGGAATGAGCAGTTCTTC.